This T cell receptor (beta chain) comes out of a study of blood T cell repertoires in COVID-19. Some clones are missing from TCRdb's copy, which holds only in-frame ones; the method was immunoSEQ multiplex PCR. Altogether 90,000 to 120,000 clones are present, 80% to 90% being singletons, with the ten largest covering less than 3.5%. Sequences were obtained from PBMCs or T cells enriched from blood (not recorded which). The TCR originated in a woman between 50 and 59 years old who had recovered from COVID-19.

The CDR3 coding sequence is TGTGCCAGCTCACCCGCGGTAGCTTTCGAGCAGTACTTC. Protein sequence: CASSPAVAFEQYF. This sequence joins TRBV18 and TRBJ2-7; D gene unclear. Germline CDR1 reads KGHSH; CDR2 reads LQKENI. This CDR3 region has 13 residues. V dropped 3 bases and J dropped 6 bases, with 12 bases sitting between them.